One T cell receptor (beta chain) is described in this entry. Germline CDR1 reads LGHNT; CDR2 reads FRNRAP. The length of the CDR3 is 14 residues. Deletions cut 2 bases from V and 3 bases from J, with 8 bases between. The data belong to a study of T cell responses to AZD1222 COVID-19 vaccine. TCRdb's copy holds only in-frame clones and misses some; the assay was immunoSEQ multiplex PCR. This table holds some 130,000 clones, roughly 90% found once. The sequencing here drew on peripheral blood, taken on day 0 of AZD1222 vaccination. The sequence came from an adult in good health. This chain links TRBV12-5 with TRBJ1-3; D not certain. CDR3 region: CASGLNRVGNTIYF. In nucleotides, the CDR3 is TGTGCTAGTGGTTTGAATAGGGTTGGAAACACCATATATTTT.